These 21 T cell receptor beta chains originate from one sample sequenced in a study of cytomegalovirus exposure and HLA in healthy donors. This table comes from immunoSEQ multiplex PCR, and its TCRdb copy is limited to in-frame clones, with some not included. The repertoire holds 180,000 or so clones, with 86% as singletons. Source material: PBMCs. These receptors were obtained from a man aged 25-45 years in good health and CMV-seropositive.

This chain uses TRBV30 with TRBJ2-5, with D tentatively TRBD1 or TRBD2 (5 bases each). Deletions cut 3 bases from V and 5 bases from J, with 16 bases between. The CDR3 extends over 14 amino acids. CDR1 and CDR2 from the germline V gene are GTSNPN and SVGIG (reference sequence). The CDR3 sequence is CAWRGAPRGETQYF. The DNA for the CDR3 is TGTGCCTGGAGGGGTGCGCCGAGGGGCGAGACCCAGTACTTC.

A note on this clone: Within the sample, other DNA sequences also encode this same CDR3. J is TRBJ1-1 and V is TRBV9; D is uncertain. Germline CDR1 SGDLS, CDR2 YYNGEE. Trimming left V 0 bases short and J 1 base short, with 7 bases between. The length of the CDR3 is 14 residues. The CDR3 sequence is CASSVVEGNTEAFF. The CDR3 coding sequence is TGTGCCAGCAGCGTAGTGGAGGGGAACACTGAAGCTTTCTTT.

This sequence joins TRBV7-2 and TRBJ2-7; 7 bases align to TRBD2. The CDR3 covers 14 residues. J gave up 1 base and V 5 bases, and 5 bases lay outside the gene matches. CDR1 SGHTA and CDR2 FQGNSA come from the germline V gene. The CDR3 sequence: CASSPTAGSYEQYF. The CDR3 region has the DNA TGTGCCAGCAGCCCCACAGCGGGGTCCTACGAGCAGTACTTC.

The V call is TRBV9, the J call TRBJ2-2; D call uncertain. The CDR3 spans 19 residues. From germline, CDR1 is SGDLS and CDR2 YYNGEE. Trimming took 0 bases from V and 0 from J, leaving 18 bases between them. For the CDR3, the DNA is TGTGCCAGCAGCGTAGCTGAGGCGGAGTTTAGCACGAACACCGGGGAGCTGTTTTTT. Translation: CASSVAEAEFSTNTGELFF.

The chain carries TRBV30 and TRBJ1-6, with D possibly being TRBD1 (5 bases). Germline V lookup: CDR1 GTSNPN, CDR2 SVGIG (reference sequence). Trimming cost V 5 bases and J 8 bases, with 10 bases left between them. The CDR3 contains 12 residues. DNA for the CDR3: TGTGCCTGGGGCGGCAGGGATTCACCCCTCCACTTT. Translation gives CAWGGRDSPLHF.

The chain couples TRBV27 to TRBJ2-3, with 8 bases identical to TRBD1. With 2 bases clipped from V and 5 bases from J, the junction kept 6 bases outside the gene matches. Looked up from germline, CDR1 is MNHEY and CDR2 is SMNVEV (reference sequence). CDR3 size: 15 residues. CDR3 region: CASSLGTGRGDTQYF. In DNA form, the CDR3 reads TGTGCCAGCAGTTTAGGGACAGGCCGTGGAGATACGCAGTATTTT.

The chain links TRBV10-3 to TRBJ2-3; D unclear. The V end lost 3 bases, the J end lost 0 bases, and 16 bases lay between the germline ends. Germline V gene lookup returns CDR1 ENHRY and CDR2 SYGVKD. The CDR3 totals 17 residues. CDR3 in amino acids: CAISEGVLSTSTDTQYF. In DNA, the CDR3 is TGTGCCATCAGTGAAGGCGTTCTGAGTACTAGCACAGATACGCAGTATTTT.

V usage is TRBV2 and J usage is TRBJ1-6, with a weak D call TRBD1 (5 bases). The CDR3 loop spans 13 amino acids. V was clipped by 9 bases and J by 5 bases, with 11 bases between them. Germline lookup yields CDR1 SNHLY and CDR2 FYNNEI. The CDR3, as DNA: TGTGCCAGGGGGGGACGGAATAATTCACCCCTCCACTTT. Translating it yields CARGGRNNSPLHF.

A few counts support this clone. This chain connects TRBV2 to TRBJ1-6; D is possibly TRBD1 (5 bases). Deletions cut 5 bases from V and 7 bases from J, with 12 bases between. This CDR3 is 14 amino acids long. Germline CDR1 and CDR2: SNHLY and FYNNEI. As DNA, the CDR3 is TGTGCCAGCAGTTTTCGGGGCTTAAATTCACCCCTCCACTTT. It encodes CASSFRGLNSPLHF. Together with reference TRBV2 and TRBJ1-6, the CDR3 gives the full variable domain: EPEVTQTPSHQVTQMGQEVILRCVPISNHLYFYWYRQILGQKVEFLVSFYNNEISEKSEIFDDQFSVERPDGSNFTLKIRSTKLEDSAMYFCASSFRGLNSPLHFGNGTRLTVT.

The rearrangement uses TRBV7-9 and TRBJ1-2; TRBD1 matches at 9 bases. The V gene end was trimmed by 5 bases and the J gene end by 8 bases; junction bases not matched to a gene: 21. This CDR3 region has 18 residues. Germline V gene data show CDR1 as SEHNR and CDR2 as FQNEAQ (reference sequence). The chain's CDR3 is CASSPLGTGPISAGGYTF. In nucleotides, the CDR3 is TGTGCCAGCAGCCCACTCGGGACAGGGCCAATTTCGGCGGGCGGCTACACCTTC.

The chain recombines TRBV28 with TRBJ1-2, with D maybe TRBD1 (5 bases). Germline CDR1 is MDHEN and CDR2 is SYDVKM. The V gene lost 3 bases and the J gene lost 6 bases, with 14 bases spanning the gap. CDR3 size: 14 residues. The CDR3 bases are TGTGCCAGCAGTTTGCAGGACATCGGTCATGGCTACACCTTC. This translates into CASSLQDIGHGYTF.

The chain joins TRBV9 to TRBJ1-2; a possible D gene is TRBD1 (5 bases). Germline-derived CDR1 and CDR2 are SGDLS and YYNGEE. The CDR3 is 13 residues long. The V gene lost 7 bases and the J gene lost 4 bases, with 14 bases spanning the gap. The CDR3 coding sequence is TGTGCCAGCGCTTTGGGGGGGACCTATGGCTACACCTTC. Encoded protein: CASALGGTYGYTF.

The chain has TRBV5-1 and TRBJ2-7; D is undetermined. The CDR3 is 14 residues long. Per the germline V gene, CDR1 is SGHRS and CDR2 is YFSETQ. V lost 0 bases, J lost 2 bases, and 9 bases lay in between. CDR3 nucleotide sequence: TGCGCCAGCAGCTTGGTTTCGGGTCCCTACGAGCAGTACTTC. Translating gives CASSLVSGPYEQYF.

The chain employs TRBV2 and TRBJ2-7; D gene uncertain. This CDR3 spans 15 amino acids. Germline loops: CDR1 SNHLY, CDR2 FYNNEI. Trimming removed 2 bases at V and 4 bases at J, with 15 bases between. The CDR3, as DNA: TGTGCCAGCAGTGAATATTACCGCCTCATTTACGAGCAGTACTTC. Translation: CASSEYYRLIYEQYF.

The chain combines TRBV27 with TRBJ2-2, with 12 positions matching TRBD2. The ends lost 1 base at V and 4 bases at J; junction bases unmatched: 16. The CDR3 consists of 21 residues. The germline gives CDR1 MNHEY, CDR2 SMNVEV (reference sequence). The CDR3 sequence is CASSLLPSTSGRRWGTGELFF. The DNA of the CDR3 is TGTGCCAGCAGTTTATTACCTTCAACTAGCGGGAGGCGATGGGGCACCGGGGAGCTGTTTTTT.

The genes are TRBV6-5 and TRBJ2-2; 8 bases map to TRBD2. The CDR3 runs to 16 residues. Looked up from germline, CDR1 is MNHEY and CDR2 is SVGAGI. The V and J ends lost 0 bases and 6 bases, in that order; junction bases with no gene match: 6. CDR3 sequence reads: CASSYSSGRGPGELFF. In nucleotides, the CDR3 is TGTGCCAGCAGTTACTCGAGCGGGAGAGGGCCCGGGGAGCTGTTTTTT.

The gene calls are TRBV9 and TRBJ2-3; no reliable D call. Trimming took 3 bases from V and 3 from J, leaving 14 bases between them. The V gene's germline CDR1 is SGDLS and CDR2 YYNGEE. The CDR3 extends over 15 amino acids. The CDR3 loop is CASSAETLRTDTQYF. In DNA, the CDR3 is TGTGCCAGCAGCGCGGAGACACTCAGAACAGATACGCAGTATTTT.

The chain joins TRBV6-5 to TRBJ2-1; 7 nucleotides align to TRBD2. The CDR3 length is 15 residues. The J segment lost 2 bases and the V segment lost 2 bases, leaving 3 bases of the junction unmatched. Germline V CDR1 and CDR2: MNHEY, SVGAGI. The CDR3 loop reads CASSYGRGAYNEQFF. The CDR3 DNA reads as TGTGCCAGCAGTTACGGACGGGGGGCCTACAATGAGCAGTTCTTC.

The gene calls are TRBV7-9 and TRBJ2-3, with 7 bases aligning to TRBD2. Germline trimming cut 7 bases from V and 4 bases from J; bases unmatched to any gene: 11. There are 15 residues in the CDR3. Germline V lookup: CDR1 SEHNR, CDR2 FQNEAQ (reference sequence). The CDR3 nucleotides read TGTGCCAGCACCCCCCAAAGCGGGGCCGCAGATACGCAGTATTTT. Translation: CASTPQSGAADTQYF.

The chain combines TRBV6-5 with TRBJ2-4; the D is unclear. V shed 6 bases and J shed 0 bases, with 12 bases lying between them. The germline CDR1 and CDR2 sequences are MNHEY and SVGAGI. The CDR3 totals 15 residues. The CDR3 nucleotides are TGTGCCAGCAGACGCCAAAATTTAGCCAAAAACATTCAGTACTTC. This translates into CASRRQNLAKNIQYF.

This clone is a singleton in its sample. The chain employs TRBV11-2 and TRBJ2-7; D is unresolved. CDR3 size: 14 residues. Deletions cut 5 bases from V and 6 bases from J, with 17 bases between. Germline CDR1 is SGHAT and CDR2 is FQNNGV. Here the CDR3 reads CASSPLGRVGEQYF. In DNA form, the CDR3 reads TGTGCCAGCAGCCCCCTTGGCCGGGTGGGCGAGCAGTACTTC.